This T cell receptor beta chain was observed in a study of blood T cell repertoires in COVID-19. Study as a whole: Acute and convalescent COVID-19 specimens originated in the United States, Italy and Spain. PBMCs, B-cell-depleted T cells, or T cells provided the cDNA or gDNA that made up the material.

The CDR3 runs to 12 residues. Germline V gene sequence: CDR1 SNHLY, CDR2 FYNNEI. V gave up 4 bases and J gave up 3 bases, with 7 bases separating them. In the original workflow: Reference gene primer amplification in the assay estimated nucleated cell counts. Produced via immunoSEQ multiplex PCR; TCRdb's table is partial and in-frame only. From that table come the V and J calls and clone size; the DNA was used to work out D and trimming. The table lists 150,000 to 200,000 clones, about 85% of them singletons, with 20% to 30% in the top ten. The receptor comes from a man between 60 and 70 years old with acute or convalescent COVID-19. Input material: peripheral blood. V and J are TRBV2 and TRBJ2-7; D unresolved. The DNA for the CDR3 is TGTGCCAGCAGTGGCGCATACTACGAGCAGTACTTC. It codes for CASSGAYYEQYF. The variable domain in full, completed from reference TRBV2 and TRBJ2-7, reads EPEVTQTPSHQVTQMGQEVILRCVPISNHLYFYWYRQILGQKVEFLVSFYNNEISEKSEIFDDQFSVERPDGSNFTLKIRSTKLEDSAMYFCASSGAYYEQYFGPGTRLTVT.